This is a list of T cell receptor beta chains from one sample in a study of blood T cell repertoires in COVID-19. Libraries were prepared by immunoSEQ multiplex PCR; TCRdb keeps only in-frame clonotypes and omits some of them. The sample includes approximately 350,000 clones, around 88% of them seen just once. Sequences were obtained from peripheral blood. The source is a man aged 30 to 39 with active or convalescent COVID-19. Each CDR3 is given with its conserved first and last residue. D genes are given only for firm matches. Not every row has a clone size; where given, it reads once, few, many or a size class.

NA	TRBJ2-5	NA	TRBV15	CATSRSQGTQYF	TGTGCCACCAGCAGATCCCAGGGTACCCAGTACTTC
NA	TRBJ2-2	TRBD2	TRBV11-2	CASSLKRGGVGELFF	TGTGCCAGCAGCTTAAAGCGGGGGGGCGTCGGGGAGCTGTTTTTT
NA	TRBJ1-3	NA	TRBV27	CASSLGAPGNTIYF	TGTGCCAGCAGTTTAGGGGCTCCTGGAAACACCATATATTTT
NA	TRBJ2-7	TRBD2	TRBV5-1	CASSWTSGRYYEQYF	TGCGCCAGCAGTTGGACTAGCGGGAGGTACTACGAGCAGTACTTC
NA	TRBJ1-1	TRBD1	TRBV19	CASSIRQGTEAFF	TGTGCCAGTAGTATTCGACAGGGCACTGAAGCTTTCTTT
NA	TRBJ1-4	NA	TRBV6-5	CASSRDRTSEKLFF	TGTGCCAGCAGTCGTGACAGGACCTCTGAAAAACTGTTTTTT
NA	TRBJ2-7	TRBD2	TRBV18	CTSSPGLGLYEQYF	TGTACCAGCTCACCGGGACTAGGGCTCTACGAGCAGTACTTC
NA	TRBJ2-1	NA	TRBV6-5	CASSWTPGNEQFF	TGTGCCAGCAGTTGGACTCCGGGGAATGAGCAGTTCTTC
NA	TRBJ2-1	NA	TRBV6-5	CASSYGQSSYNEQFF	TGTGCCAGCAGTTATGGACAGAGCTCCTACAATGAGCAGTTCTTC
NA	TRBJ2-1	TRBD2	TRBV3-1/TRBV3-2	CASSRPGGGAHNEQFF	TGTGCCAGCAGCCGCCCGGGGGGTGGGGCACACAATGAGCAGTTCTTC
NA	TRBJ2-7	NA	TRBV9	CASSGGAYEQYF	TGTGCCAGCAGCGGGGGGGCCTACGAGCAGTACTTC
NA	TRBJ2-5	TRBD1	TRBV19	CASSIRTGDFAETQYF	TGTGCCAGTAGTATTAGGACAGGGGATTTTGCGGAGACCCAGTACTTC
NA	TRBJ2-6	NA	TRBV6-2/TRBV6-3	CASSYPGMSSGANVLTF	TGTGCCAGCAGTTACCCAGGGATGAGCTCTGGGGCCAACGTCCTGACTTTC
NA	TRBJ1-2	TRBD1	TRBV7-2	CASSLARTGYGYTF	TGTGCCAGCAGCTTAGCCAGGACAGGGTATGGCTACACCTTC
once	TRBJ2-1	TRBD2	TRBV6-4	CASSDGLAGGFLFF	TGTGCCAGCAGCGACGGTCTAGCGGGAGGATTCTTGTTCTTC
NA	TRBJ1-4	NA	TRBV7-3	CASSPGGGNEKLFF	TGTGCCAGCAGTCCGGGGGGTGGTAATGAAAAACTGTTTTTT
NA	TRBJ2-1	TRBD2	TRBV7-6	CASRGRADNEQFF	TGTGCCAGCCGCGGGAGGGCGGACAATGAGCAGTTCTTC
NA	TRBJ2-7	NA	TRBV7-6	CASSPGAQGNEQYF	TGTGCCAGCAGCCCAGGGGCCCAGGGGAACGAGCAGTACTTC
NA	TRBJ2-2	NA	TRBV7-9	CASSPQGPNTGELFF	TGTGCCAGCAGCCCCCAGGGGCCCAACACCGGGGAGCTGTTTTTT
once	TRBJ2-3	NA	TRBV7-5	CVRSRRGVAGGRGTQYF	TGTGTCAGAAGCCGCCGGGGAGTAGCGGGGGGCAGGGGTACGCAGTATTTT
NA	TRBJ1-1	NA	TRBV29-1	CSVVGVSNTEAFF	TGCAGCGTCGTAGGGGTGTCGAACACTGAAGCTTTCTTT
NA	TRBJ2-2	TRBD1	TRBV5-1	CASSFSTGTNTGELFF	TGCGCCAGCAGCTTTTCGACAGGGACGAACACCGGGGAGCTGTTTTTT
NA	TRBJ2-5	NA	TRBV10-2	CASSAGRRAGTQYF	TGCGCCAGCAGCGCGGGACGGCGAGCGGGGACCCAGTACTTC
NA	TRBJ2-7	TRBD1	TRBV30	CAWSAWDRDVYEQYF	TGTGCCTGGAGTGCCTGGGACAGGGACGTCTACGAGCAGTACTTC
NA	TRBJ2-1	NA	TRBV7-2	CASSLGTVNNEQFF	TGTGCCAGCAGCTTAGGGACAGTGAACAATGAGCAGTTCTTC
NA	TRBJ1-1	NA	TRBV7-9	CASSLGSGVDTEAFF	TGTGCCAGCAGCTTAGGGTCAGGGGTGGACACTGAAGCTTTCTTT
NA	TRBJ1-1	NA	TRBV11-3	CASSLVGVRPPAFF	TGTGCCAGCAGCTTAGTCGGGGTCCGCCCCCCAGCTTTCTTT
NA	TRBJ1-5	NA	TRBV30	CAWSIQGRQPQHF	TGTGCCTGGAGTATACAGGGACGTCAGCCCCAGCATTTT
NA	TRBJ2-1	TRBD2	TRBV6-2/TRBV6-3	CASSYNPSGGAHEQFF	TGTGCCAGCAGTTACAACCCTAGCGGGGGGGCCCATGAGCAGTTCTTC
NA	TRBJ2-1	TRBD2	TRBV18	CASSLGTSGRNEQFF	TGTGCCAGCTCACTCGGGACTAGCGGGAGAAATGAGCAGTTCTTC
NA	TRBJ1-2	TRBD1	TRBV24-1	CATSAGTGSGYTF	TGTGCCACCAGTGCCGGGACAGGCTCTGGCTACACCTTC
NA	TRBJ1-2	NA	TRBV5-4	CASSQGNNYGYTF	TGTGCCAGCAGCCAGGGTAATAACTATGGCTACACCTTC
once	TRBJ1-2	TRBD1	TRBV19	CASSLSRDREGYTF	TGTGCCAGTAGTCTAAGCCGGGACAGGGAGGGCTACACCTTC
NA	TRBJ2-3	NA	TRBV30	CACFGQERTDTQYF	TGTGCCTGTTTTGGTCAGGAACGCACAGATACGCAGTATTTT
NA	TRBJ1-5	NA	TRBV7-8	CASSYRGQPQHF	TGTGCCAGCAGCTACCGGGGGCAGCCCCAGCATTTT
NA	TRBJ2-5	NA	TRBV29-1	CSVGTEREETQYF	TGCAGCGTTGGGACAGAGAGAGAAGAGACCCAGTACTTC
once	TRBJ2-5	TRBD1	TRBV10-3	CAIRTDRGQETQYF	TGTGCCATCAGGACCGACAGGGGGCAAGAGACCCAGTACTTC
NA	TRBJ2-3	TRBD1	TRBV18	CASSPDRLSDTQYF	TGTGCCAGCTCACCGGACAGGCTTTCAGATACGCAGTATTTT
NA	TRBJ2-1	TRBD2	TRBV7-7	CASSQNSGTRGEQFF	TGTGCCAGCAGCCAAAATAGCGGGACTAGAGGTGAGCAGTTCTTC
once	TRBJ2-6	NA	TRBV13	CASSPGVRRGWSGANVLTF	TGTGCCAGCAGCCCAGGGGTCCGCAGGGGTTGGTCTGGGGCCAACGTCCTGACTTTC
NA	TRBJ2-1	NA	TRBV10-2	CASSRASYNEQFF	TGCGCCAGCAGCAGGGCGTCCTACAATGAGCAGTTCTTC
NA	TRBJ2-3	NA	TRBV2	CASSWVASTDTQYF	TGTGCCAGCAGCTGGGTAGCCAGCACAGATACGCAGTATTTT
NA	TRBJ2-1	NA	TRBV4-3	CASSSPLGSTYNEQFF	TGCGCCAGCAGCTCCCCCCTCGGGAGTACCTACAATGAGCAGTTCTTC
NA	TRBJ2-1	TRBD2	TRBV9	CASSVATSGGLYNEQFF	TGTGCCAGCAGCGTAGCTACTTCGGGGGGGCTGTACAATGAGCAGTTCTTC